This record looks at one TCR beta chain sequence and its context. Its specificity is unknown. The sample belongs to a study of brain T cells in children with intractable seizures. Broader study findings: Absence of clones before surgery may stem from lower sequencing depth.

Here immunoSEQ multiplex PCR was the method, and the copy in TCRdb shows in-frame clones only, minus some. The profile covers about 340,000 clones, with over 85% appearing a single time and 5% to 7% taken by the ten largest. Trimming removed 2 bases from V and 3 bases from J, with 8 bases in between. Germline V gene sequence: CDR1 GTSNPN, CDR2 SVGIG (reference sequence). This CDR3 spans 12 amino acids. The time point is: blood from clinic visit 5 months post-surgery; TSC patient then seizure free. The sequenced cases were selected for having the highest brain T cell transcript signatures. This clonotype originated in a boy under three years old with tuberous sclerosis and intractable seizures. The chain joins TRBV30 to TRBJ2-7; D call uncertain. The sample consisted of peripheral blood, taken roughly 5 months after surgery. For the CDR3, the DNA is TGTGCCTGGAGTCTCGCCCACTACGAGCAGTACTTC. Its translation is CAWSLAHYEQYF.